A single sample gave rise to the 27 T cell receptor beta chains below, sequenced in a study of Ad26.COV2.S vaccination and SARS-CoV-2 variants. The data were produced by immunoSEQ multiplex PCR, yet TCRdb's version contains in-frame clones alone and is incomplete. This table has about 460,000 clones, around 89% appearing once. The treatment here: some 19 received Ad26.COV2.S at low or high dose, single or two shots; roughly 5 received placebo; per-sample allocation not given. Samples analyzed were those drawn on day 63 after the first vaccine or placebo injection. The material was peripheral blood, obtained in a trial of Ad26.COV2.S vaccine versus placebo. The source of these receptors is a person aged 18-65 years who received the Ad26.COV2.S COVID-19 vaccine or a placebo.

The genes are TRBV5-6 and TRBJ1-3; possibly TRBD1 for D (5 bases). Germline assignment: CDR1 SGHDT and CDR2 YYEEEE. The CDR3 length is 17 residues. V was cut by 2 bases and J by 1 base, with 16 bases left in between. The CDR3 reads CASSFGGDLESGNTIYF. The CDR3 coding sequence is TGTGCCAGCAGCTTCGGGGGGGACCTCGAATCTGGAAACACCATATATTTT.

The chain couples TRBV6-2 or TRBV6-3 to TRBJ2-6; no reliable D call. The CDR3 length is 17 residues. Trimming took 2 bases from V and 2 from J, leaving 13 bases between them. Germline-derived CDR1 and CDR2 are MNHEY and SVGEGT. CDR3 nucleotides: TGTGCCAGCAGTTACACCCCCCAAACCACTGGGGCCAACGTCCTGACTTTC. Encoded protein: CASSYTPQTTGANVLTF.

This chain uses TRBV6-6 with TRBJ2-1; weak D call: TRBD1 (6 bases). Germline V CDR1 and CDR2: MNHNY, SVGAGI (reference sequence). This CDR3 has 15 amino acids. Trimming removed 4 bases at V and 0 bases at J, with 10 bases between. CDR3 DNA sequence: TGTGCCAGCAGTTCCGGGACATACTCCTACAATGAGCAGTTCTTC. Protein: CASSSGTYSYNEQFF.

The chain joins TRBV29-1 to TRBJ1-1; 7 bases are a match to TRBD1. CDR3 size: 13 residues. Germline V gene lookup returns CDR1 SQVTM and CDR2 ANQGSEA. Trimming at V came to 4 bases and at J to 0 bases, leaving 2 bases not matched to a gene. CDR3: CSVAGQMNTEAFF. The DNA for the CDR3 is TGCAGCGTTGCGGGACAGATGAACACTGAAGCTTTCTTT.

The CDR3 region has the DNA TGTGCCAGCAGCCAGGGTCCCGGTGGCGGTTCCTATGGCTACACCTTC. This gives the protein CASSQGPGGGSYGYTF. This rearrangement joins TRBV27 to TRBJ1-2, with D possibly being TRBD1 (5 bases). V was pared by 6 bases and J by 4 bases, with 21 bases between. The germline CDR1 and CDR2 sequences are MNHEY and SMNVEV (reference sequence). This CDR3 comprises 16 residues.

The table lists this clone with a count of one. The chain employs TRBV4-1 and TRBJ2-1, with TRBD2 identical over 7 bases. V dropped 1 base and J dropped 5; count of bases not matched to a gene: 5. The CDR3 spans 15 residues. Germline CDR1 MGHRA, CDR2 YSYEKL. In DNA, the CDR3 is TGCGCCAGCAGCCAAGTGGGCGGGAGTCACAATGAGCAGTTCTTC. Its translation is CASSQVGGSHNEQFF.

The gene calls are TRBV2 and TRBJ2-3; tentative D call: TRBD2 (7 bases). Germline CDR1 reads SNHLY; CDR2 reads FYNNEI. The CDR3 extends over 15 amino acids. With 3 bases removed from V and 6 bases from J, the gap between germline ends came to 16 bases. For the CDR3, the DNA is TGTGCCAGCAGTGAGGCGGGGGCAGGGTCGGATACGCAGTATTTT. Protein: CASSEAGAGSDTQYF.

A note on this clone: The same CDR3 is also encoded by other DNA sequences in this sample. V gene TRBV12-3 or TRBV12-4 combines with J gene TRBJ1-2, with D unclear. Between the trimmed V and J ends, which lost 1 base and 2 bases, there was a span of 2 bases. The CDR3 length is 12 residues. CDR3 in amino acids: CASSLGNYGYTF. Here the CDR3 DNA reads TGTGCCAGCAGTTTAGGGAACTATGGCTACACCTTC.

J is TRBJ2-5 and V is TRBV18, with TRBD2 identical over 7 bases. The CDR3 sequence is 16 residues long. Germline V gene data show CDR1 as KGHSH and CDR2 as LQKENI. The ends lost 8 bases at V and 4 bases at J; junction bases unmatched: 16. Written as DNA, the CDR3 is TGTGCCAGCGCCAAAGTTGCGGGAGTAGGAGGAGAGACCCAGTACTTC. This codes for CASAKVAGVGGETQYF.

The V and J genes are TRBV2 and TRBJ1-3, with D tentatively TRBD1 (5 bases). There are 15 residues in the CDR3. V lost 8 bases and J lost 1, with 15 bases in between. Germline CDR1 and CDR2: SNHLY and FYNNEI. CDR3 loop: CASVTGELSGNTIYF. The CDR3 DNA is TGTGCCAGCGTCACAGGTGAACTTTCTGGAAACACCATATATTTT.

Here the CDR3 reads CASSQLVLAHEQFF. The CDR3 nucleotides read TGTGCCAGCAGCCAATTAGTACTAGCCCATGAGCAGTTCTTC. The chain uses TRBV3-1 (or the pseudogene TRBV3-2) and TRBJ2-1, with D possibly matching TRBD2 (6 bases). CDR1 LGHDT and CDR2 YNNKEL come from the germline V gene (reference sequence). The V and J ends lost 2 bases and 8 bases respectively, with 13 bases between them. CDR3 length: 14 amino acids.

V gene TRBV27 combines with J gene TRBJ1-4, with unresolved D. This CDR3 contains 15 residues. The ends were cut back, 4 bases at V and 2 bases at J, with 11 bases in the middle. Germline V CDR1 and CDR2: MNHEY, SMNVEV (reference sequence). The CDR3 coding sequence is TGTGCCAGCAGTTCTTACAGAAACACTAATGAAAAACTGTTTTTT. Translating gives CASSSYRNTNEKLFF.

CDR3 nucleotide sequence: TGTGCCAGCAGCCGACAGAGGAGCTCCTATAATTCACCCCTCCACTTT. This encodes CASSRQRSSYNSPLHF. The V gene is TRBV11-2, the J gene TRBJ1-6, with D maybe TRBD1 (5 bases). V shed 5 bases and J shed 0 bases, with 11 bases lying between them. From germline, CDR1 is SGHAT and CDR2 FQNNGV. The CDR3 contains 16 residues.

The genes are TRBV4-3 and TRBJ1-6, with a tentative D call TRBD1 (5 bases). There are 17 residues in the CDR3. Germline V CDR1 and CDR2: LGHNA, YSLEER. Trimming removed 0 bases at V and 7 bases at J, with 16 bases between. The CDR3 DNA sequence: TGCGCCAGCAGCCAAGATTACCGACAGATTTTAAATTCACCCCTCCACTTT. It is translated as CASSQDYRQILNSPLHF.

Details on this clone: Other DNA variants within this sample encode the same CDR3. The rearrangement joins TRBV9 to TRBJ1-3; D unresolved. The V gene's germline CDR1 is SGDLS and CDR2 YYNGEE. Trimming cost V 0 bases and J 2 bases, with 0 bases left between them. This CDR3 has 12 residues. CDR3: CASSVAGNTIYF. The CDR3 coding sequence is TGTGCCAGCAGCGTAGCTGGAAACACCATATATTTT.

The J gene is TRBJ1-5, the V gene TRBV2; 8 bases match TRBD1. J lost 6 bases, V lost 7 bases, and 8 bases had no gene match. Per the germline V gene, CDR1 is SNHLY and CDR2 is FYNNEI. The CDR3 runs 14 residues. The CDR3 nucleotides read TGTGCCAGCAAGGGCTCAGGGGGCGGTCAGCCCCAGCATTTT. It codes for CASKGSGGGQPQHF.

This clone was observed many times. The V call is TRBV7-9, the J call TRBJ1-5, with a possible D match to TRBD1 (5 bases). The germline CDR1 and CDR2 sequences are SEHNR and FQNEAQ (reference sequence). This CDR3 is 15 amino acids long. V lost 5 bases and J 0 bases, leaving 11 bases between the germline ends. DNA for the CDR3: TGTGCCAGCAGCCCGGCAGGGCATAGCAATCAGCCCCAGCATTTT. Its translation is CASSPAGHSNQPQHF.

This chain connects TRBV6-5 to TRBJ1-3; D remains ambiguous. CDR1 MNHEY and CDR2 SVGAGI come from the germline V gene. V was pared by 8 bases and J by 0 bases, with 14 bases between. CDR3 length: 15 amino acids. The CDR3 region has the DNA TGTGCCAGCGGCTCACAACCGCTCTCTGGAAACACCATATATTTT. This encodes CASGSQPLSGNTIYF.

This rearrangement joins TRBV6-5 to TRBJ2-1, with D maybe TRBD1 (5 bases). Germline CDR1 reads MNHEY; CDR2 reads SVGAGI. The CDR3 has 15 residues. Trimming left V 3 bases short and J 6 bases short, with 15 bases between. The CDR3 bases are TGTGCCAGCAGTTATCACGTGGGGCATTCCAATGAGCAGTTCTTC. Protein: CASSYHVGHSNEQFF.

CDR3 protein: CASSLSEGRHTEAFF. The CDR3 region has the DNA TGTGCCAGCAGCCTTAGTGAGGGTCGGCACACTGAAGCTTTCTTT. The chain uses TRBV7-9 and TRBJ1-1; D remains ambiguous. Germline V gene sequence: CDR1 SEHNR, CDR2 FQNEAQ (reference sequence). V lost 5 bases and J 3 bases, leaving 16 bases between the germline ends. The CDR3 extends over 15 amino acids. The entire variable domain, with the rest obtained from reference TRBV7-9 and TRBJ1-1, is as follows: DTGVSQNPRHKITKRGQNVTFRCDPISEHNRLYWYRQTLGQGPEFLTYFQNEAQLEKSRLLSDRFSAERPKGSFSTLEIQRTEQGDSAMYLCASSLSEGRHTEAFFGQGTRLTVV.

The CDR3 DNA follows: TGTGCCAGCAGCTTAAGACAGGCCTATGGCTACACCTTC. Its translation: CASSLRQAYGYTF. The J gene is TRBJ1-2, the V gene TRBV7-9; tentatively, D is TRBD1 (6 bases). This CDR3 comprises 13 residues. The V gene's germline CDR1 is SEHNR and CDR2 FQNEAQ (reference sequence). Trimming took 2 bases from V and 4 from J, leaving 8 bases between them.

This clone was seen only a few times. For the CDR3, the DNA is TGTGCCAGCAGCTATAAGGCGTCTATCTACGAGCAGTACTTC. This encodes CASSYKASIYEQYF. V gene TRBV7-2 combines with J gene TRBJ2-7; no clear D. The CDR3 is 14 amino acids. From germline, CDR1 is SGHTA and CDR2 FQGNSA. The V gene lost 4 bases and the J gene lost 3 bases, with 13 bases spanning the gap.

With regard to this clone: Within the sample, other DNA sequences also encode this same CDR3. The chain carries TRBV2 and TRBJ1-2; 10 nucleotides agree with TRBD1. The J segment lost 8 bases and the V segment lost 6 bases, leaving 0 bases of the junction unmatched. The germline gives CDR1 SNHLY, CDR2 FYNNEI. The CDR3 length is 11 residues. In DNA, the CDR3 is TGTGCCAGCAGGACAGGGGGCGGCTACACCTTC. It yields the protein CASRTGGGYTF.

The chain couples TRBV4-2 to TRBJ2-1; the D gene is possibly TRBD1 (6 bases). The germline CDR1 and CDR2 sequences are LGHNA and YNFKEQ. The germline V and J ends were trimmed by 2 bases and 6 bases, with 11 bases remaining between them. The CDR3 sequence is 14 residues long. The CDR3 loop reads CASSQHTGFNEQFF. CDR3 sequence (DNA): TGTGCCAGCAGCCAACATACAGGGTTCAATGAGCAGTTCTTC.

CDR3 amino acids: CAWSGGRGTTGANVLTF. CDR3 coding DNA: TGTGCCTGGAGTGGTGGCAGGGGCACTACTGGGGCCAACGTCCTGACTTTC. V gene TRBV30 combines with J gene TRBJ2-6, with D perhaps matching TRBD1 (6 bases). V lost 1 base and J lost 2, with 15 bases in between. CDR3 size: 17 residues. CDR1 GTSNPN and CDR2 SVGIG come from the germline V gene (reference sequence).

This clone was detected only once. The rearrangement links TRBV4-2 to TRBJ1-1; D is unresolved. This CDR3 comprises 15 residues. V lost 1 base, J lost 4 bases, and 13 bases lay in between. In germline, CDR1 is LGHNA, CDR2 YNFKEQ. CDR3 residues: CASSQVWKFGTEAFF. CDR3 DNA sequence: TGTGCCAGCAGCCAAGTTTGGAAGTTTGGCACTGAAGCTTTCTTT.

The V and J genes are TRBV19 and TRBJ2-7; no reliable D call. Germline V lookup: CDR1 LNHDA, CDR2 SQIVND (reference sequence). V was shortened by 5 bases and J by 2 bases, with 4 bases between the two germline ends. The CDR3 extends over 11 amino acids. CDR3 loop: CASSFAYEQYF. CDR3 bases: TGTGCCAGTAGTTTCGCCTACGAGCAGTACTTC.